What follows are 2 T cell receptor beta chains derived from one specimen sequenced in a study of blood T cells in healthy people across ages. Combining a sample-barcoded 5' primer with a J-beta primer mix, a second PCR ran for 7 to 11 cycles. Using its own MiXCR run on the 5' RACE reads, TCRdb lists one record per CDR3 protein. This table holds 800,000 to 900,000 distinct CDR3 sequences, less than 80% found once. The sequenced sample consisted of blood. These receptors were taken from a man under 40 in good health.

This clonotype was observed a few times. The chain carries TRBV7-2 and TRBJ2-3; D unclear. With 1 base removed from V and 7 bases from J, the gap between germline ends came to 9 bases. This CDR3 is built from 13 residues. Germline loops: CDR1 SGHTA, CDR2 FQGNSA. The CDR3 DNA reads TGTGCCAGCAGCTTAGTAGGCGGAAATACGCAGTATTTT. It specifies CASSLVGGNTQYF.

V is TRBV30 and J is TRBJ2-7; tentatively, D is TRBD1 or TRBD2 (6 bases each). V lost 8 bases and J lost 2, with 16 bases in between. CDR1 and CDR2 from the germline V gene are GTSNPN and SVGIG (reference sequence). The CDR3 has 13 residues. CDR3 protein: CAQGRTATYEQYF. The CDR3 DNA sequence: TGTGCCCAGGGGAGGACAGCGACCTACGAGCAGTACTTC.